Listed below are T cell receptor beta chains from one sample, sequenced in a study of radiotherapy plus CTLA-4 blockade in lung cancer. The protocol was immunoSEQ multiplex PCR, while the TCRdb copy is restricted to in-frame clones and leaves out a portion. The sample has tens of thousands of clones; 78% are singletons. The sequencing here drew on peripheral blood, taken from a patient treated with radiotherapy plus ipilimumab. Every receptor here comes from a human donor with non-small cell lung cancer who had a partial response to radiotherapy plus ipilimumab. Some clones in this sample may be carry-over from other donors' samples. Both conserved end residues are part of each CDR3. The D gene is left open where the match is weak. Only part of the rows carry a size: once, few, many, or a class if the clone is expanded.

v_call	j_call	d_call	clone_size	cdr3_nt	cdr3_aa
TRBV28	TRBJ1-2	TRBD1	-	TGTGCCAGCCGGACAGGTCACTATGGCTACACCTTC	CASRTGHYGYTF
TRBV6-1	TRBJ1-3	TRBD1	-	TGTGCCAGCAGTGATCGCGGACAGGTCTTCAACACCATATATTTT	CASSDRGQVFNTIYF
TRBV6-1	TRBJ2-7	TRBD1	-	TGTGCCAGCAGCCTAGACAGGGACCCATTCTACGAGCAGTACTTC	CASSLDRDPFYEQYF
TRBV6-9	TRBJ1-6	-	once	TGTGCCAGCAGTTTGGGGGGGGCTGGTTCACCCCTCCACTTT	CASSLGGAGSPLHF
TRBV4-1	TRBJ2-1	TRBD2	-	TGCGCCAGCAGCCAAAATGACGGGGGGGCGAATGAGCAGTTCTTC	CASSQNDGGANEQFF
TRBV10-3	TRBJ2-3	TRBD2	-	TGTGCCATCAGTGAGTCGGGGACTATTAACACAGATACGCAGTATTTT	CAISESGTINTDTQYF
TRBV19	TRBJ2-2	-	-	TGTGCCAGTAGTGTCCCTCGACAGGGAGGCGGGGAGCTGTTTTTT	CASSVPRQGGGELFF
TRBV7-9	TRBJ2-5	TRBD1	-	TGTGCCAGCACCCTTGACAGGGCTGAGACCCAGTACTTC	CASTLDRAETQYF
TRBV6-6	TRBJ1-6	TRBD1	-	TGTGCCAGCAAAAAACAGGGGGCTGATTCACCCCTCCACTTT	CASKKQGADSPLHF
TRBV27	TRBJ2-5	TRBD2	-	TGTGCCAGCAGCCCAGGACTAGCGGGAGGGTTTTGGGTGGGGACCCAGTACTTC	CASSPGLAGGFWVGTQYF
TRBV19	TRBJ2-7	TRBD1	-	TGTGCCAGTAGATCAGCCGGGACAGGGATTCACGAGCAGTACTTC	CASRSAGTGIHEQYF
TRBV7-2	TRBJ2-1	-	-	TGTGCCAGCGGCCGGGTAACGGGATCCTACAATGAGCAGTTCTTC	CASGRVTGSYNEQFF